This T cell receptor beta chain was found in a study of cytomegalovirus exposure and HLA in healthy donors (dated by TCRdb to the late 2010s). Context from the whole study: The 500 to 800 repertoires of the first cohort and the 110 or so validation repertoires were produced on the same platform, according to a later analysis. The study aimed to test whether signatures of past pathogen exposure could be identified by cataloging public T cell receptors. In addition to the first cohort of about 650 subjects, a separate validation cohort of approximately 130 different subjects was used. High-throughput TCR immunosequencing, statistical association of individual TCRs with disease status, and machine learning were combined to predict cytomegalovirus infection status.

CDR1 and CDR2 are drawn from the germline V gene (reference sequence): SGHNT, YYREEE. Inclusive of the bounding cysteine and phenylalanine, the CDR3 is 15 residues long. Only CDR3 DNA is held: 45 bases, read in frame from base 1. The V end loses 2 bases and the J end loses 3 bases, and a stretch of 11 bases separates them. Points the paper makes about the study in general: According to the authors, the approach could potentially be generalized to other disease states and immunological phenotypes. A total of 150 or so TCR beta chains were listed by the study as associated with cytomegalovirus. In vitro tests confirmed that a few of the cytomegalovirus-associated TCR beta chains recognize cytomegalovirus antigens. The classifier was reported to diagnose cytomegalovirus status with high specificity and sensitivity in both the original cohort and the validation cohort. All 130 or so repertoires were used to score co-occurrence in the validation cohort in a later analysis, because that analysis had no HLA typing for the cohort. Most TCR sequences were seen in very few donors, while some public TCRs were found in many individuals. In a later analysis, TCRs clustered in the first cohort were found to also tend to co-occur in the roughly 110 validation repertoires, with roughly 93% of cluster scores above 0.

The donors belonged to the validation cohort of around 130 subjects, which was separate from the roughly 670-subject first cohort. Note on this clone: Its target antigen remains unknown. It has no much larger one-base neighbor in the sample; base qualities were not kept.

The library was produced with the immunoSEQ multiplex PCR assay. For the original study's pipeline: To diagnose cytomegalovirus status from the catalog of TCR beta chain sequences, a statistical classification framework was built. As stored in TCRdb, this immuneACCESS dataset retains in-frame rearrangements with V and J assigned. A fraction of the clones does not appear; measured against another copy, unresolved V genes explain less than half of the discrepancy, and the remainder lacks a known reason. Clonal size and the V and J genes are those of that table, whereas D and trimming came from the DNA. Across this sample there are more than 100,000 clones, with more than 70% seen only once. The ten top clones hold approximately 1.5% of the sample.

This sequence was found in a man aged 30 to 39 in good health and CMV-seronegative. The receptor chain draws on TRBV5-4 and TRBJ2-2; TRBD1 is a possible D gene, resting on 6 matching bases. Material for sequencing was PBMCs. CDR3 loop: CASSFPRGDTGELFF. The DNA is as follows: TGTGCCAGCAGCTTCCCCAGGGGCGACACCGGGGAGCTGTTTTTT.